The 19 T cell receptor beta chains in this list originate from one sample, sequenced in a study of long-term antiretroviral therapy in people with HIV. Run at survey level, the immunoSEQ assay was version v3.0. Assay used: immunoSEQ multiplex PCR; TCRdb lists only in-frame clones, some missing. The data show about 40,000 clones, with more than 80% seen just once and 5.7% held by the top ten. The sequences come from unsorted PBMCs, collected 3.1 years after starting antiretroviral therapy. The receptors shown here come from a woman aged 45-65 years with HIV.

This chain uses TRBV5-1 with TRBJ2-3; TRBD1 agrees at 8 bases. The CDR3 totals 16 residues. The V segment lost 4 bases and the J segment 0 bases; nucleotides outside the gene matches: 7. CDR1 and CDR2 (germline): SGHRS, YFSETQ. The CDR3 spells CASSPGQVTSTDTQYF. The CDR3 DNA reads as TGCGCCAGCAGCCCGGGACAGGTTACTAGCACAGATACGCAGTATTTT.

The rearrangement joins TRBV2 to TRBJ1-1; no definite D call. The CDR3 totals 11 residues. V was trimmed by 10 bases and J by 6 bases, leaving 12 bases between them. Germline V lookup: CDR1 SNHLY, CDR2 FYNNEI. The DNA for the CDR3 is TGTGCCATACAAGCGGGCGCTGAAGCTTTCTTT. Residues: CAIQAGAEAFF.

This chain joins TRBV4-1 and TRBJ1-5; D perhaps matches TRBD1 (6 bases). The V end lost 0 bases, the J end lost 7 bases, and 16 bases lay between the germline ends. Looked up from germline, CDR1 is MGHRA and CDR2 is YSYEKL. The CDR3 totals 16 residues. The CDR3 region has the DNA TGCGCCAGCAGCCAAGATATGGTAGGGGGTTCGCAGCCCCAGCATTTT. This codes for CASSQDMVGGSQPQHF.

V and J are TRBV5-4 and TRBJ1-2, with D uncertain. Per germline, CDR1 SGHNT and CDR2 YYREEE (reference sequence). Trimming removed 0 bases at V and 3 bases at J, with 12 bases between. CDR3 length: 15 amino acids. The CDR3, as DNA: TGTGCCAGCAGCTTGGGCGGCAGGAAGGACTATGGCTACACCTTC. This translates into CASSLGGRKDYGYTF.

J is TRBJ2-5 and V is TRBV2; 9 bases agree with TRBD1. V dropped 5 bases and J dropped 5; count of bases not matched to a gene: 6. Germline CDR1 and CDR2: SNHLY and FYNNEI. This CDR3 has 14 residues. CDR3 loop: CASSLQGARETQYF. Written as DNA, the CDR3 is TGTGCCAGCAGTTTACAGGGGGCGCGGGAGACCCAGTACTTC.

This chain joins TRBV7-2 and TRBJ1-3, with 7 positions matching TRBD1. This CDR3 has 16 amino acids. Losses at the gene ends were 0 bases for V and 2 bases for J; bases not matched to a gene: 4. The V gene's germline CDR1 is SGHTA and CDR2 FQGNSA. DNA for the CDR3: TGTGCCAGCAGCTTAGCGTCACAGGGGACTGGAAACACCATATATTTT. Translated: CASSLASQGTGNTIYF. Filled out from reference TRBV7-2 and TRBJ1-3, the complete variable domain reads GAGVSQSPSNKVTEKGKDVELRCDPISGHTALYWYRQSLGQGLEFLIYFQGNSAPDKSGLPSDRFSAERTGGSVSTLTIQRTQQEDSAVYLCASSLASQGTGNTIYFGEGSWLTVV.

The chain employs TRBV18 and TRBJ2-6; D call uncertain. V dropped 5 bases and J dropped 4 bases, with 21 bases sitting between them. The V gene's germline CDR1 is KGHSH and CDR2 LQKENI. This CDR3 region has 18 residues. The CDR3 nucleotides read TGTGCCAGCTCAAGAGCTGCAGGCCTACGGGCCGGGGCCAACGTCCTGACTTTC. This gives the protein CASSRAAGLRAGANVLTF.

J is TRBJ1-1 and V is TRBV7-8; D not certain. The germline gives CDR1 SGHVS, CDR2 FQNEAQ. The germline V and J ends were trimmed by 5 bases and 0 bases, with 7 bases remaining between them. This CDR3 is 13 amino acids long. CDR3 sequence (DNA): TGTGCCAGCAGCCGGTCGATGAACACTGAAGCTTTCTTT. Its protein is CASSRSMNTEAFF.

The chain is built from TRBV2 and TRBJ1-4; D is ambiguous. CDR3 size: 11 residues. V lost 8 bases to trimming and J lost 3 bases, with 4 bases between them. Germline V CDR1 and CDR2: SNHLY, FYNNEI. The CDR3 reads CASGPNEKLFF. The CDR3 DNA is TGTGCCAGCGGCCCTAATGAAAAACTGTTTTTT. Full variable domain (remainder filled in from reference TRBV2 and TRBJ1-4): EPEVTQTPSHQVTQMGQEVILRCVPISNHLYFYWYRQILGQKVEFLVSFYNNEISEKSEIFDDQFSVERPDGSNFTLKIRSTKLEDSAMYFCASGPNEKLFFGSGTQLSVL.

This chain connects TRBV11-2 to TRBJ1-1; tentatively, D is TRBD1 (5 bases). CDR3 size: 13 residues. Looked up from germline, CDR1 is SGHAT and CDR2 is FQNNGV. Trimming took 5 bases from V and 8 from J, leaving 15 bases between them. The CDR3: CASSPGTVEEAFF. CDR3 sequence (DNA): TGTGCCAGCAGCCCCGGGACGGTTGAGGAAGCTTTCTTT.

The CDR3 reads CASSRTGLTYEQYF. The CDR3 DNA follows: TGTGCCAGCAGTCGGACAGGGTTAACCTACGAGCAGTACTTC. This rearrangement joins TRBV6-6 to TRBJ2-7; TRBD1 matches 8 bases. CDR1 and CDR2 from the germline V gene are MNHNY and SVGAGI (reference sequence). V lost 5 bases and J lost 2; bases outside the gene matches: 5. The CDR3 has 14 residues.

This clone came up once. The V and J genes are TRBV29-1 and TRBJ1-2, with a tentative D call TRBD1 (6 bases). The V gene lost 3 bases and the J gene lost 7 bases, with 15 bases spanning the gap. The CDR3 consists of 13 residues. Germline V gives CDR1 SQVTM, CDR2 ANQGSEA. This CDR3 reads CSVDGGRLAGYTF. In DNA, the CDR3 is TGCAGCGTTGATGGGGGGCGCTTGGCTGGCTACACCTTC.

This clone was detected only a few times. The CDR3 loop is CASSQDWVSGAEAFF. In DNA, the CDR3 is TGCGCCAGCAGCCAAGATTGGGTGTCGGGGGCTGAAGCTTTCTTT. The chain is built from TRBV4-3 and TRBJ1-1, with a possible D match to TRBD1 (5 bases). The CDR3 spans 15 residues. CDR1 and CDR2 from the germline V gene are LGHNA and YSLEER. V lost 0 bases, J lost 6 bases, and 14 bases lay in between.

The chain couples TRBV6-6 to TRBJ1-4; TRBD1 is a possible D gene (5 bases). Trimming took off 0 bases at V and 6 bases at J, with 8 bases between the two ends. Germline CDR1 is MNHNY and CDR2 is SVGAGI (reference sequence). The CDR3 totals 14 residues. The DNA of the CDR3 is TGTGCCAGCAGTTACTCAGGGGTTGATGAAAAACTGTTTTTT. Its translation: CASSYSGVDEKLFF.

The chain is built from TRBV11-3 and TRBJ2-7; 10 nucleotides agree with TRBD2. V was clipped by 1 base and J by 3 bases; unmatched bases: 3. The V gene's germline CDR1 is SGHNT and CDR2 YENEEA. The CDR3 runs 15 residues. CDR3: CASSLGASGSYEQYF. The DNA of the CDR3 is TGTGCCAGCAGCTTAGGGGCTAGCGGGAGCTACGAGCAGTACTTC.

This clone was found once. V gene TRBV27 combines with J gene TRBJ1-5; no reliable D call. Per the germline V gene, CDR1 is MNHEY and CDR2 is SMNVEV (reference sequence). V lost 5 bases to trimming and J lost 6 bases, with 11 bases between them. The CDR3 is 13 amino acids. The CDR3 spells CASSLHWGQPQHF. In DNA form, the CDR3 reads TGTGCCAGCAGTCTACACTGGGGTCAGCCCCAGCATTTT.

This clone has just a few counts. The chain combines TRBV2 with TRBJ2-7; 7 bases are shared with TRBD1. Germline V gene sequence: CDR1 SNHLY, CDR2 FYNNEI. This CDR3 is built from 16 residues. With 7 bases clipped from V and 3 bases from J, the junction kept 15 bases outside the gene matches. CDR3 amino acids: CASIGGWGRGNYEQYF. In nucleotides, the CDR3 is TGTGCCAGCATAGGGGGATGGGGCAGGGGGAACTACGAGCAGTACTTC.

V usage is TRBV4-1 and J usage is TRBJ2-7, with a possible D match to TRBD1 (6 bases). The CDR3 is 15 amino acids. CDR1 is MGHRA and CDR2 is YSYEKL in the germline V gene. V dropped 0 bases and J dropped 0 bases, with 9 bases sitting between them. CDR3 sequence: CASSQDQGSSYEQYF. The CDR3, as DNA: TGCGCCAGCAGCCAAGATCAGGGGAGCTCCTACGAGCAGTACTTC.

The rearrangement links TRBV4-1 to TRBJ2-3; 7 bases fit TRBD2. Germline CDR1 reads MGHRA; CDR2 reads YSYEKL. The CDR3 consists of 17 residues. V lost 6 bases and J lost 2; bases outside the gene matches: 14. CDR3 sequence reads: CASSPFGVRGNTDTQYF. The CDR3 DNA reads as TGCGCCAGCAGTCCCTTCGGGGTGCGGGGGAACACAGATACGCAGTATTTT.